This T cell receptor (beta chain) was observed in a study of blood T cell repertoires in COVID-19. About the study: PBMCs, B-cell-depleted T cells, or T cells provided the cDNA or gDNA that made up the material.

This CDR3 contains 13 residues. The V segment lost 4 bases and the J segment 11 bases; nucleotides outside the gene matches: 10. Per the germline V gene, CDR1 is MNHEY and CDR2 is SVGAGI. TCRdb's copy holds only in-frame clones and misses some; the assay was immunoSEQ multiplex PCR. The sample lists approximately 20,000 clones, under 95% occurring once. This chain links TRBV6-5 with TRBJ1-2, with TRBD1 matching 7 bases. This TCR came from a human donor in a cohort sampled during active COVID-19. The sample was peripheral blood. The CDR3 sequence is CASSSRDRSKYTF. The CDR3, as DNA: TGTGCCAGCAGTTCCAGGGACAGATCAAAATACACCTTC.